The rows below give T cell receptor beta chains drawn from one sample of a study of regulatory T cells in long-lasting Graves disease. Each CDR3 protein is one row after TCRdb ran MiXCR on the multiplex PCR reads. The sample includes 600,000 to 800,000 distinct CDR3 sequences, about 30% of them seen just once. The input for sequencing was peripheral blood mononuclear cells (PBMCs), taken when the disease was refractory, from a patient treated with antithyroid drugs. These receptors were collected from a female donor with Graves disease. Both conserved end residues are part of each CDR3. The D gene is left open where the match is weak. Clone size is shown for a subset of rows, as once, few, many or a class of expanded clone.

abundance	v_gene	d_gene	j_gene	CDR3nt	CDR3aa
many	TRBV11-2	TRBD1	TRBJ2-7	TGTGCCAGCAGCTGGTCAGGGGGCGTCGAGCAGTACTTC	CASSWSGGVEQYF
few	TRBV6-5	TRBD2	TRBJ2-7	TGTGCCAGCAGTTCCCGTAGGAGCGGGATATCTTACGAGCAGTACTTC	CASSSRRSGISYEQYF
-	TRBV7-9	TRBD2	TRBJ2-2	TGTGCCAGCAGCCCTCCGGTTAGCGGGAGACGGGGCACCGGGGAGCTGTTTTTT	CASSPPVSGRRGTGELFF
-	TRBV5-1	-	TRBJ2-2	TGCGCCAGCAGCTTGGCCCTCAGCGTATCCACCGGGGAGCTGTTTTTT	CASSLALSVSTGELFF
-	TRBV29-1	-	TRBJ1-1	TGCAGCGCCGGCCAGGGAAGCACTGAAGCTTTCTTT	CSAGQGSTEAFF
many	TRBV12-3/TRBV12-4	TRBD2	TRBJ2-7	TGTGCCAGCAGTTTCGGGACTAGGGGTTACGAGCAGTACTTC	CASSFGTRGYEQYF
-	TRBV5-1	-	TRBJ2-2	TGCGCCAGCAGCTTGAGGCCTAGCGATAGCACCGGGGAGCTGTTTTTT	CASSLRPSDSTGELFF
-	TRBV12-3/TRBV12-4	TRBD2	TRBJ2-7	TGTGCCAGCAGTTTACGAGCGGGGGGCTCCTACGAGCAGTACTTC	CASSLRAGGSYEQYF
few	TRBV14	-	TRBJ1-4	TGTGCCAGCAGCCAAGAAGGACCTAATGAAAAACTGTTTTTT	CASSQEGPNEKLFF
-	TRBV29-1	TRBD1	TRBJ2-5	TGCAGCGTTGTTAGGACAGGGGAAGAGACCCAGTACTTC	CSVVRTGEETQYF
many	TRBV28	-	TRBJ2-7	TGTGCCAGCAGTACCCTAGACGTATTTAACCGGCAGTACTTC	CASSTLDVFNRQYF
-	TRBV7-9	-	TRBJ1-2	TGTGCCAGCAGCGCCCTCGTGGGTGGTAACTATGGCTACACCTTC	CASSALVGGNYGYTF
few	TRBV29-1	TRBD1	TRBJ2-2	TGCAGCGTCGTGACAGGGGCCGCCGGGGAGCTGTTTTTT	CSVVTGAAGELFF
-	TRBV5-1	-	TRBJ1-6	TGCGCCAGCAGCGAAGGGACCGGGGGATCACCCCTCCACTTT	CASSEGTGGSPLHF
few	TRBV20-1	-	TRBJ2-5	TGCAGTGCTAGAGGACTACCCGGGAAAAATGTGGAGACCCAGTACTTC	CSARGLPGKNVETQYF
once	TRBV3-1	-	TRBJ2-7	TGTGCCAGCAGCCAGTTGACCTACGAGCAGTACTTC	CASSQLTYEQYF
many	TRBV5-1	-	TRBJ2-7	TGCGCCAGCAGCTCTACAGGGATCTACGAGCAGTACTTC	CASSSTGIYEQYF
-	TRBV7-9	TRBD1	TRBJ2-5	TGTGCCAGCAGCCCTTTTGGAGGGACAGGGGATCCAGAGACCCAGTACTTC	CASSPFGGTGDPETQYF